This record looks at one T cell receptor (beta chain) sequence and its context. V dropped 1 base and J dropped 4; count of bases not matched to a gene: 8. The CDR3 totals 16 residues. Germline loops: CDR1 LGHNA, CDR2 YNFKEQ. The entry originates in a study of OX40 agonist ivuxolimab in advanced cancers. Sequencing was performed with immunoSEQ multiplex PCR; in TCRdb, only in-frame clones are kept and a portion is missing. The sample shows roughly 93,000 clones, 70% to 85% of them seen only once. The chain uses TRBV4-2 and TRBJ2-3, with 7 bases identical to TRBD2. This receptor was taken from an adult with an advanced solid tumor such as melanoma, head and neck, liver or kidney cancer. This sample comprised CD4+ or CD8+ T cells sorted from blood, obtained in a trial of the OX40 agonist ivuxolimab. CDR3 region: CASSQGTGGLADTQYF. CDR3 DNA: TGTGCCAGCAGCCAAGGTACGGGAGGCCTGGCAGATACGCAGTATTTT.